This TCR beta chain was retrieved from a study of T cell changes during pregnancy in multiple sclerosis. The CDR3 runs to 15 residues. V lost 1 base, J lost 7 bases, and 10 bases stayed unmatched. Germline CDR1 and CDR2: SGHTA and FQGNSA. TCRdb keeps only in-frame clones here, not all; method: immunoSEQ multiplex PCR. The sample yields roughly 34,000 clones, roughly 90% seen once. This TCR derives from a female donor in good health, enrolled as a control in a pregnancy study. The rearrangement joins TRBV7-2 to TRBJ2-7; 7 positions agree with TRBD2. This sample comprised CD4+ T cells from peripheral blood mononuclear cells, obtained in the second trimester of pregnancy. CDR3 amino acids: CASSLESAGASEQYF. As DNA, the CDR3 is TGTGCCAGCAGCTTAGAGAGCGCGGGAGCAAGTGAGCAGTACTTC.